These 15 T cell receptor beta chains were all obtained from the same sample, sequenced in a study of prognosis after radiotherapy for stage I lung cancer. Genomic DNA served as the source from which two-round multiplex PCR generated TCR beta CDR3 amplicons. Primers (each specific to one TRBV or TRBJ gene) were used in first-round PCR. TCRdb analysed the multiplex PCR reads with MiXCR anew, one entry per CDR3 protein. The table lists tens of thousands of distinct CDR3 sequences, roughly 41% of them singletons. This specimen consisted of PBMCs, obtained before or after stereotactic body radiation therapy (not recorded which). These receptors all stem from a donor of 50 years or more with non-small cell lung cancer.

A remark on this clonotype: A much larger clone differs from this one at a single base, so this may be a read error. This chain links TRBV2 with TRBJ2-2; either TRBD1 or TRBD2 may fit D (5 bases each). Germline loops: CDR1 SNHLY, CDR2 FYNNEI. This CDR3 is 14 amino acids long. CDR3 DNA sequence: TGTGCCAGCAGTGAATCAGAGGGGACCGGGGAGCTGCTTTTT. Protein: CASSESEGTGELLF.

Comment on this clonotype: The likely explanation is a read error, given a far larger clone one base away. CDR3 loop: CSGGTAGDTQYF. Here the CDR3 DNA reads TGCAGTGGTGGGACTGCCGGAGACACCCAGTACTTC. The chain employs TRBV20-1 and TRBJ2-1, with a possible D match to TRBD2 (6 bases). The end of the DNA fits TRBJ2-5 better, so the J call may be wrong. Looked up from germline, CDR1 is DFQATT and CDR2 is SNEGSKA (reference sequence). The length of the CDR3 is 12 residues.

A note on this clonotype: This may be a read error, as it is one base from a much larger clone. The CDR3 loop is CASRDEVGGVKNIKYF. DNA for the CDR3: TGTGCCAGCAGGGACGAAGTGGGGGGGGTTAAAAACATTAAGTACTTC. The J gene is TRBJ2-4, the V gene TRBV2; 7 bases fit TRBD2. The germline gives CDR1 SNHLY, CDR2 FYNNEI. The CDR3 consists of 16 residues. The variable domain in full, with the rest retrieved from reference TRBV2 and TRBJ2-4, is EPEVTQTPSHQVTQMGQEVILRCVPISNHLYFYWYRQILGQKVEFLVSFYNNEISEKSEIFDDQFSVERPDGSNFTLKIRSTKLEDSAMYFCASRDEVGGVKNIKYFGAGTRLSVL.

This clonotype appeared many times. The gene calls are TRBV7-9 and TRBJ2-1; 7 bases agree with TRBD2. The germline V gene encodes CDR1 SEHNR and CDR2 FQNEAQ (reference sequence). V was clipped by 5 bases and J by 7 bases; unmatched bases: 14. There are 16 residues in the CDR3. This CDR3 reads CASSTPLAGVSNEQFF. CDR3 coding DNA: TGTGCCAGCAGCACTCCCCTTGCGGGAGTAAGTAATGAGCAGTTCTTC.

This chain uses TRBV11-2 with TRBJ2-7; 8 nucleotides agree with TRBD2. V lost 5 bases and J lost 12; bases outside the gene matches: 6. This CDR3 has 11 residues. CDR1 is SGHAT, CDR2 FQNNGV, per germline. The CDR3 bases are TGTGCCAGCAGCAGCGGGGGCGGGCGGTACTTC. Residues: CASSSGGGRYF.

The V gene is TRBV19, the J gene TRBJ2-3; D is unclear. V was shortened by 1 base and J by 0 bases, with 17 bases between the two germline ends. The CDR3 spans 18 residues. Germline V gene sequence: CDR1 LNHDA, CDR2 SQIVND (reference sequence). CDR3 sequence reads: CASSIGPARMSSTDTQYF. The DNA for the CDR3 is TGTGCCAGTAGTATAGGCCCCGCTAGGATGTCTAGCACAGATACGCAGTATTTT.

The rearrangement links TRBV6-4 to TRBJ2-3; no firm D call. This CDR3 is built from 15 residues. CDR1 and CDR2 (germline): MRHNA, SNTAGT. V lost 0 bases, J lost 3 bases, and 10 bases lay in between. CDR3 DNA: TGTGCCAGCAGTGACTCGAGTGGGGTAACAGATACGCAGTATTTT. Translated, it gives CASSDSSGVTDTQYF.

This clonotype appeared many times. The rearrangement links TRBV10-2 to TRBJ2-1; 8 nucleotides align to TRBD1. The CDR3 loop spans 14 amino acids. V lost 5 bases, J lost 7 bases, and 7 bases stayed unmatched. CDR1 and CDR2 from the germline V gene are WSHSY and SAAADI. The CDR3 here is CASSPTRTGNEQFF. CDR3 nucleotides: TGCGCCAGCAGTCCCACCCGGACAGGGAATGAGCAGTTCTTC.

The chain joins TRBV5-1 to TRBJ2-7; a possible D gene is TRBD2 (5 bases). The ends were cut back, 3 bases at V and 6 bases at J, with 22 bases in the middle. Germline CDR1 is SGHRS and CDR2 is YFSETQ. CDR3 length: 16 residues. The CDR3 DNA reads TGCGCCAGCAGCTCGCAACAATCGGTCCGGACTTCCGAGCAGTACTTC. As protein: CASSSQQSVRTSEQYF.

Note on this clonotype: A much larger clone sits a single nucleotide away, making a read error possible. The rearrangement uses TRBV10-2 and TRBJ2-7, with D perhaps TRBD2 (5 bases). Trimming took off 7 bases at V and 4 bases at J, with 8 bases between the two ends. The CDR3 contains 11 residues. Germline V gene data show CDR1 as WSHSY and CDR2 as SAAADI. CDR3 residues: CASITGYEQYF. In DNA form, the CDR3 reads TGCGCCAGCATAACGGGGTACGAGCAGTACTTC.

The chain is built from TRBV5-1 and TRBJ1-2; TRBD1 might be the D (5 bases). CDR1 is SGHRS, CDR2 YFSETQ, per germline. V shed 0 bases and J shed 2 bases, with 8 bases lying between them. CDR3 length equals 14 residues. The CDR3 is CASSLGQGNYGYTF. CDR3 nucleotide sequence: TGCGCCAGCAGCTTGGGGCAGGGAAACTATGGCTACACCTTC.

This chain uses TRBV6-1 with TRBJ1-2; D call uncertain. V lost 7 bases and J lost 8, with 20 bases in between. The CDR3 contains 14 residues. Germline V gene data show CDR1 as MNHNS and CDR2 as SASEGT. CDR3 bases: TGTGCCAGCAAGTTTTGTACTGCCTTAAGCGGCTACACCTTC. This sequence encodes CASKFCTALSGYTF.

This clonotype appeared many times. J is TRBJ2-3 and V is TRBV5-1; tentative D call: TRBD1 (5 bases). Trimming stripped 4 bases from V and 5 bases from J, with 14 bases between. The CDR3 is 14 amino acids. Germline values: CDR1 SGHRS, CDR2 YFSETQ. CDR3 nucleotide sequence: TGCGCCAGCAGCCCTGCAGGGTCGAAAGATACGCAGTATTTT. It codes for CASSPAGSKDTQYF.

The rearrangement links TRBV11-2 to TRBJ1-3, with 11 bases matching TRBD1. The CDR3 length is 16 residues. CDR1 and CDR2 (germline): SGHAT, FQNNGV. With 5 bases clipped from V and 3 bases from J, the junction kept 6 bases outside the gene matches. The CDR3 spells CASSPTGTGGGNTIYF. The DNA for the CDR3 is TGTGCCAGCAGCCCCACCGGGACAGGGGGTGGAAACACCATATATTTT.

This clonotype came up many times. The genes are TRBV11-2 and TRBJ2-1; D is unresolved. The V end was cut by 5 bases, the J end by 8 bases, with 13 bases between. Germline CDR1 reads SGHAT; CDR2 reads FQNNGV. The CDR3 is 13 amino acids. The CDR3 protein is CASSMGFADEQFF. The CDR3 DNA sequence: TGTGCCAGCAGCATGGGTTTTGCCGATGAGCAGTTCTTC.